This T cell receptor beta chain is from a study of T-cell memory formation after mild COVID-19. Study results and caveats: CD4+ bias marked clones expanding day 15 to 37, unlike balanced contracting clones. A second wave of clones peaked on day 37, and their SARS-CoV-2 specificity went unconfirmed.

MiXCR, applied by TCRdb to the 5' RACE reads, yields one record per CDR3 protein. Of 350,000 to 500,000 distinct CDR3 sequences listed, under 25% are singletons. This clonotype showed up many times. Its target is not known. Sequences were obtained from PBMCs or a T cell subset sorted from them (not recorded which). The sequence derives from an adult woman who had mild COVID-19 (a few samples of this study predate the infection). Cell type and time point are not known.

CDR3: CSALRGLAGQETQYF. CDR3 sequence (DNA): TGCAGTGCTCTAAGGGGGCTAGCGGGGCAAGAGACCCAGTACTTC. The chain links TRBV20-1 to TRBJ2-5; 9 bases fit TRBD2. The CDR3 length is 15 residues. Trimming at V came to 5 bases and at J to 2 bases, leaving 9 bases not matched to a gene. Germline V lookup: CDR1 DFQATT, CDR2 SNEGSKA (reference sequence).